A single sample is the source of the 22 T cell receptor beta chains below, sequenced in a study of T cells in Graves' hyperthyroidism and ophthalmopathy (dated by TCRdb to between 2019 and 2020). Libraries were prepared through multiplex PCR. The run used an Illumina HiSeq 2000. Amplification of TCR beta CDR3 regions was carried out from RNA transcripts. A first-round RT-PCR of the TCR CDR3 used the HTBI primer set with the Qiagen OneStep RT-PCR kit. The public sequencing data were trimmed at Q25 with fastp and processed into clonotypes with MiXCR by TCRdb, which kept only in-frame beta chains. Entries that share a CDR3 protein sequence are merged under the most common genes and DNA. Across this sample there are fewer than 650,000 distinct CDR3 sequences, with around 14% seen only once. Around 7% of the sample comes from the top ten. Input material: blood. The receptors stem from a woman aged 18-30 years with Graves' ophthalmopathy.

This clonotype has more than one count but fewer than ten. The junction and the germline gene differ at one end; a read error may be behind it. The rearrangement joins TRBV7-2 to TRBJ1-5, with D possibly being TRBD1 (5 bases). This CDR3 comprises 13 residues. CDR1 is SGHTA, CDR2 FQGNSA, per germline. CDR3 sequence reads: CAGSLGEGRTQHF. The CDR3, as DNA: TGTGCCGGCAGCTTAGGGGAAGGGAGGACGCAGCATTTT.

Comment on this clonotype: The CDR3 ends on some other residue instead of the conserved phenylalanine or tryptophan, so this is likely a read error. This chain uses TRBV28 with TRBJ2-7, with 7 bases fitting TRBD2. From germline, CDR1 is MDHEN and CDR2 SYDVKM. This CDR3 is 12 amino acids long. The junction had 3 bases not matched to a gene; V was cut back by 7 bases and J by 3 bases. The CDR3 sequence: CASKRDYYEQYL. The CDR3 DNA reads TGTGCCAGCAAGAGGGACTACTACGAGCAGTACCTC.

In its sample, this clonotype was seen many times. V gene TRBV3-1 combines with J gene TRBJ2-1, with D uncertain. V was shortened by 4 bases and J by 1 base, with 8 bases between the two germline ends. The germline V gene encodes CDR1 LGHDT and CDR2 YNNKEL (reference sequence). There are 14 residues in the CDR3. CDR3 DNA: TGTGCCAGCAGCCCAATGGGGTCCTACAATGAGCAGTTCTTC. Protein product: CASSPMGSYNEQFF.

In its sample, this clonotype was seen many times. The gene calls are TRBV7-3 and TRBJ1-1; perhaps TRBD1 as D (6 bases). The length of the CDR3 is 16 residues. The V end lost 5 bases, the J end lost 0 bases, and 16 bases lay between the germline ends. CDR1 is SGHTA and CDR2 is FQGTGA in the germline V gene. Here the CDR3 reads CASSLNQQGVNTEAFF. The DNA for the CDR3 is TGTGCCAGCAGCCTAAACCAACAGGGAGTGAACACTGAAGCTTTCTTT.

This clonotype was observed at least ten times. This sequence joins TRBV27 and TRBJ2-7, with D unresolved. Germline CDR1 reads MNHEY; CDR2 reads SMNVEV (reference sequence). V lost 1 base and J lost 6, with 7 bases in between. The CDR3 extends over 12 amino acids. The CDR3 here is CASSLFGSEQYF. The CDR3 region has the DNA TGTGCCAGCAGTTTATTTGGAAGCGAGCAGTACTTC.

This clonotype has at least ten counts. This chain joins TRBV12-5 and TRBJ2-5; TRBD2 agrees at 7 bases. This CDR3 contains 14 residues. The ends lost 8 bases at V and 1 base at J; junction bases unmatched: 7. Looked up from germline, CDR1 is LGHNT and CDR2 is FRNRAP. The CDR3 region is CASLDSSGQETQYF. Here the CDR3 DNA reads TGTGCTAGTCTTGATTCTAGCGGCCAAGAGACCCAGTACTTC.

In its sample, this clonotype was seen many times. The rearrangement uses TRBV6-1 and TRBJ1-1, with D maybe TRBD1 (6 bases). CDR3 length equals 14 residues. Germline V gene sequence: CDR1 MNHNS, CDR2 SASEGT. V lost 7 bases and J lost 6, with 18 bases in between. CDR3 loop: CASKVYGGGSEAFF. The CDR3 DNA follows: TGTGCCAGCAAGGTCTACGGGGGGGGCTCTGAAGCTTTCTTT.

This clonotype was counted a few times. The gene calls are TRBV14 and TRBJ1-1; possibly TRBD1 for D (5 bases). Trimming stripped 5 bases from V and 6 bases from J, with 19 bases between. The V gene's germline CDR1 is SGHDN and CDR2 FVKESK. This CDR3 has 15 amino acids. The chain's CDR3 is CASSARAGLTAEAFF. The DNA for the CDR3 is TGTGCCAGCAGCGCCCGGGCGGGGCTTACGGCTGAAGCTTTCTTT. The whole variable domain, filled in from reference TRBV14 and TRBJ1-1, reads EAGVTQFPSHSVIEKGQTVTLRCDPISGHDNLYWYRRVMGKEIKFLLHFVKESKQDESGMPNNRFLAERTGGTYSTLKVQPAELEDSGVYFCASSARAGLTAEAFFGQGTRLTVV.

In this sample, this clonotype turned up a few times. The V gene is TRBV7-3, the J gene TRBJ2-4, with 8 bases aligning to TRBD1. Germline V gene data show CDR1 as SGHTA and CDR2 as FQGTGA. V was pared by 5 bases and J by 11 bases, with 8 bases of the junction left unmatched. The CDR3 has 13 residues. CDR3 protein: CASSPDRGLVQYF. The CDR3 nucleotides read TGTGCCAGCAGCCCCGACAGGGGATTGGTTCAGTACTTC. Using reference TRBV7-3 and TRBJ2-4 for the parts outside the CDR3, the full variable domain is GAGVSQTPSNKVTEKGKYVELRCDPISGHTALYWYRQSLGQGPEFLIYFQGTGAADDSGLPNDRFFAVRPEGSVSTLKIQRTERGDSAVYLCASSPDRGLVQYFGAGTRLSVL.

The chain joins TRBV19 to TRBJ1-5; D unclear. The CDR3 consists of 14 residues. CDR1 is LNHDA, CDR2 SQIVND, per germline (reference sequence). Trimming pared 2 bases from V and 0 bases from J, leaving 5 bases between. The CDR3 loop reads CASSIQVSNQPQHF. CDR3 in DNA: TGTGCCAGTAGTATACAGGTTAGCAATCAGCCCCAGCATTTT.

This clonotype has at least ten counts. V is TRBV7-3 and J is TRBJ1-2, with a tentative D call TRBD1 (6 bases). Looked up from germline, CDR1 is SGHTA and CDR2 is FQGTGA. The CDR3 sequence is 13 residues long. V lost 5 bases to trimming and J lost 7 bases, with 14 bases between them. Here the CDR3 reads CASSAPARGGYTF. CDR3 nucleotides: TGTGCCAGCAGCGCTCCGGCCAGGGGTGGCTACACCTTC.

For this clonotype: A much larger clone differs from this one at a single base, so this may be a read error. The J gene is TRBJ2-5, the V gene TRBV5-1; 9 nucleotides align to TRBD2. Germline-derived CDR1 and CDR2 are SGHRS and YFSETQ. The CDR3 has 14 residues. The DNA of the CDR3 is TGCGCCAGCAAAGGGACTAGCAGTCAAGGGACCCAGTACTTC. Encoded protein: CASKGTSSQGTQYF.

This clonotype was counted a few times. The CDR3 coding sequence is TGTGCCAGCAGGAGGGCAGGGGACGAAAAACTGTTTTTT. Amino acid sequence: CASRRAGDEKLFF. The chain employs TRBV6-2 or TRBV6-3 and TRBJ1-4; TRBD1 is a possible D gene (6 bases). The CDR3 is 13 amino acids. Germline V CDR1 and CDR2: MNHEY, SVGEGT. Trimming shortened V by 6 bases and J by 8 bases, and 13 bases separated the two germline ends.

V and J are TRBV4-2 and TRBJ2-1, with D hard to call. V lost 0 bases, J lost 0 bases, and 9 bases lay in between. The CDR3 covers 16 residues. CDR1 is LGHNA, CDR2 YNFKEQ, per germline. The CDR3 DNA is TGTGCCAGCAGCCAAGATCTCCCGGGCTCCTACAATGAGCAGTTCTTC. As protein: CASSQDLPGSYNEQFF.

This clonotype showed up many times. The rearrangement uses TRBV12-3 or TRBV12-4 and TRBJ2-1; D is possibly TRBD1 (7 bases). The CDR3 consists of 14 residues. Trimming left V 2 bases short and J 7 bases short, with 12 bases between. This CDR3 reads CASSLYPGGNEQFF. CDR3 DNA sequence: TGTGCCAGCAGTTTATATCCAGGGGGGAATGAGCAGTTCTTC.

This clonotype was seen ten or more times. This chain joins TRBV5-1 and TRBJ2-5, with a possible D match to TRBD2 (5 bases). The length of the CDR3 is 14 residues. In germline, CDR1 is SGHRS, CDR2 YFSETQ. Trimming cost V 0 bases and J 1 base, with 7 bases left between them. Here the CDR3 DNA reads TGCGCCAGCAGCTTGGGAGCGGTCCAAGAGACCCAGTACTTC. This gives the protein CASSLGAVQETQYF.

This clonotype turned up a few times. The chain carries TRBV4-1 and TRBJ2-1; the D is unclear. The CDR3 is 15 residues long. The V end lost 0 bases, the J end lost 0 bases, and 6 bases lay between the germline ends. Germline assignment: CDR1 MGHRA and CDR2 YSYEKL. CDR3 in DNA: TGCGCCAGCAGCCAAGATCCGGTCTCCTACAATGAGCAGTTCTTC. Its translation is CASSQDPVSYNEQFF.

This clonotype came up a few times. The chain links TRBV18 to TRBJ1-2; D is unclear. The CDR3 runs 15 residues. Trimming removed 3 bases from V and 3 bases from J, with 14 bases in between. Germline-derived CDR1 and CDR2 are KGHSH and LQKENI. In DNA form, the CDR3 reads TGTGCCAGCTCACCCTACGACTCCCCAGACTATGGCTACACCTTC. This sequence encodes CASSPYDSPDYGYTF.

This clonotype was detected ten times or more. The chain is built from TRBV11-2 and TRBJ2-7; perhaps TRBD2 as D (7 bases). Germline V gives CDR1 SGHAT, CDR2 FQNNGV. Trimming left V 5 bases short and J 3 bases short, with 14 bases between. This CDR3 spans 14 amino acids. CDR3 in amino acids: CASSIQRGGYEQYF. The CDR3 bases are TGTGCCAGCAGCATCCAGAGGGGGGGCTACGAGCAGTACTTC.

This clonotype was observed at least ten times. This CDR3 reads CASRALARGESYNEQFF. DNA of the CDR3: TGTGCCAGTAGGGCCCTAGCAAGGGGCGAGTCCTACAATGAGCAGTTCTTC. The V call is TRBV19, the J call TRBJ2-1; D is possibly TRBD1 or TRBD2 (5 bases each). The germline V and J ends were trimmed by 6 bases and 1 base, with 19 bases remaining between them. Germline CDR1 reads LNHDA; CDR2 reads SQIVND (reference sequence). This CDR3 contains 17 residues.

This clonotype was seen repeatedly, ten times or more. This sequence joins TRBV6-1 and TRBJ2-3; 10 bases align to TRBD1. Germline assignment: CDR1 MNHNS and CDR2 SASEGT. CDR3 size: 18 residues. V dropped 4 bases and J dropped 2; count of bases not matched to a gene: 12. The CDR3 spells CASSGDRGPQTPTDTQYF. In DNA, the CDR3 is TGTGCCAGCAGTGGGGACAGGGGTCCCCAAACCCCCACAGATACGCAGTATTTT.

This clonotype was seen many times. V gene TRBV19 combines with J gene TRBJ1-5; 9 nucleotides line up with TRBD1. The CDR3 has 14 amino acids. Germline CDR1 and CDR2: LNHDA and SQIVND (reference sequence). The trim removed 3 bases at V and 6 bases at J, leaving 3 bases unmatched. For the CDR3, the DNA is TGTGCCAGTAGTATGGGACAGGGCGGTCAGCCCCAGCATTTT. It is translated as CASSMGQGGQPQHF.